This is a list of T cell receptor beta chains from one sample in a study of T cell responses to AZD1222 COVID-19 vaccine. Assay: immunoSEQ multiplex PCR; the TCRdb copy retains only in-frame clones and omits some. The data contain approximately 100,000 clones, about nine tenths of them seen just once; the ten biggest clones take up about 5.2%. Sequencing used peripheral blood, obtained on day 0 of AZD1222 vaccination. Receptors originate from an adult in good health. Each CDR3 is given with its conserved first and last residue. D genes are given only for firm matches. Clone size is stated in some rows and not others, as once, few, many or a class when expanded.

.	TRBV7-2	TRBJ2-7	.	TGTGCCAGCAGCCCATTCTACGAGCAGTACTTC	CASSPFYEQYF
.	TRBV7-6	TRBJ1-1	.	TGTGCCAGCAGCTTAGCGGGGCAGGGTTGGGCGAACACTGAAGCTTTCTTT	CASSLAGQGWANTEAFF
.	TRBV28	TRBJ2-7	.	TGTGCCAGCACCCCGGACAATGCCAGGCGCGAGCAGTACTTC	CASTPDNARREQYF
.	TRBV6-2/TRBV6-3	TRBJ1-1	.	TGTGCCAGCAGTTACTCGGAAGGGTCTGGAACTGAAGCTTTCTTT	CASSYSEGSGTEAFF
.	TRBV14	TRBJ2-7	.	TGTGCCAGCAGCAACCGGGACCAAAACGTCTACGAGCAGTACTTC	CASSNRDQNVYEQYF
.	TRBV2	TRBJ2-3	.	TGTGCCAGCAGTGTGAGGGGGGGGTCCACAGATACGCAGTATTTT	CASSVRGGSTDTQYF
TRBD1	TRBV4-2	TRBJ2-7	once	TGTGCCAGCAGCCAGCCGGGACAGGTATCCAACTACGAGCAGTACTTC	CASSQPGQVSNYEQYF
TRBD1	TRBV7-8	TRBJ1-1	.	TGTGCCAGCAGCTTCGGCAGGGGGCGAGGGTTGAACACTGAAGCTTTCTTT	CASSFGRGRGLNTEAFF
.	TRBV7-8	TRBJ2-1	.	TGTGCCAGCAGCTTGCGAGGGTACAGGGCCTACAATGAGCAGTTCTTC	CASSLRGYRAYNEQFF
.	TRBV12-3/TRBV12-4	TRBJ1-4	.	TGTGCCAGCAGTTTACAGGGAAATGAAAAACTGTTTTTT	CASSLQGNEKLFF
.	TRBV2	TRBJ2-1	.	TGTGCCAGCAGTGAAGAGAAGGCGGTGAATGAGCAGTTCTTC	CASSEEKAVNEQFF
.	TRBV3-1/TRBV3-2	TRBJ2-7	.	TGTGCCAGCAGCCACCCTACTGGGACATCCCTTTACGAGCAGTACTTC	CASSHPTGTSLYEQYF
.	TRBV18	TRBJ1-4	.	TGTGCCAGCTCACCACAGGCAGGGTCGGGTGAAAAACTGTTTTTT	CASSPQAGSGEKLFF
TRBD1	TRBV27	TRBJ2-7	.	TGTGCCAGCAGTTCCTCACAGGGGAACGGCGAGCAGTACTTC	CASSSSQGNGEQYF
TRBD2	TRBV28	TRBJ2-7	.	TGTGCCACCTACCCGGGGGGGCCCTACGAGCAGTACTTC	CATYPGGPYEQYF
TRBD2	TRBV29-1	TRBJ2-1	.	TGCAGCGTTGGGGGGACTAGCGGGTGGGATGAGCAGTTCTTC	CSVGGTSGWDEQFF
.	TRBV28	TRBJ1-2	.	TGTGCCAGCAGTCCTGACAGCTATGGCTACACCTTC	CASSPDSYGYTF
.	TRBV7-2	TRBJ2-5	.	TGTGCCAGCAGCCTGGGGGGCAGGGTCGGCGCAGAGACCCAGTACTTC	CASSLGGRVGAETQYF
TRBD2	TRBV9	TRBJ2-5	.	TGTGCCAGCAGCGTAACTCCCAGCGGGGGGCGGGAGACCCAGTACTTC	CASSVTPSGGRETQYF
TRBD1	TRBV5-5	TRBJ1-5	.	TGTGCCAGCAGCTTAGGACAGGCGCACAATCAGCCCCAGCATTTT	CASSLGQAHNQPQHF